Listed below are T cell receptor beta chains from one sample, sequenced in a study of blood T cell repertoires in COVID-19. Assay: immunoSEQ multiplex PCR; the TCRdb copy retains only in-frame clones and omits some. The sample lists about 100,000 clones, more than 70% occurring once. Sequenced input: peripheral blood. Receptor source: a human donor in a cohort sampled during active COVID-19. The CDR3 runs from the conserved cysteine through the conserved F or W. Each record gives: J gene, V gene, D gene, CDR3 protein. A D gene is named only where the DNA matches it firmly.

TRBJ2-7 TRBV11-2 TRBD2 CASSSPASGGEQYF
TRBJ2-5 TRBV15 . CATSRVGGIQETQYF
TRBJ1-1 TRBV18 . CASSPGGTTTEAFF
TRBJ1-5 TRBV6-5 TRBD1 CASGQGYQPQHF
TRBJ2-1 TRBV5-1 TRBD2 CASTETSGVAAEQFF
TRBJ1-2 TRBV5-1 . CASSLGHDPTF
TRBJ2-5 TRBV7-2 . CASSLEATSGKTQYF
TRBJ1-1 TRBV6-2/TRBV6-3 TRBD1 CASSLWDRGMNTEAFF
TRBJ1-1 TRBV7-9 . CASSRSQGYWRMNTEAFF
TRBJ2-7 TRBV5-1 TRBD1 CASSFINRGSGSEQYF
TRBJ1-3 TRBV10-2 . CASSRVGGGGQISGNTIYF
TRBJ2-3 TRBV25-1 TRBD2 CASSELGGGDTQYF
TRBJ2-4 TRBV6-5 . CASSYSGASVNIQYF
TRBJ1-5 TRBV6-5 TRBD1 CASSPGTGGQPQHF
TRBJ1-2 TRBV5-6 . CASSSGRSSWGYTF
TRBJ2-5 TRBV7-2 . CASSPPSQETQYF
TRBJ1-1 TRBV28 . CASSVSRAGMNTEAFF
TRBJ1-4 TRBV19 TRBD1 CASIGGGIGEKLFF
TRBJ1-4 TRBV29-1 . CSVEEGGGEKLFF
TRBJ2-1 TRBV6-4 TRBD2 CASSQQSGGVQEQFF
TRBJ1-3 TRBV5-1 TRBD1 CASSRGQRERGNTIYF
TRBJ1-2 TRBV18 . CASSPGQGINYGYTF
TRBJ2-1 TRBV24-1 TRBD2 CATSDLKTSGGKQFF
TRBJ2-5 TRBV2 TRBD1 CASNLQGAPAETQYF
TRBJ2-7 TRBV18 . CASSPGHLPAYEQYF
TRBJ2-1 TRBV5-1 TRBD2 CASSLGREGRNEQFF
TRBJ2-7 TRBV18 TRBD2 CASSITSGGSYEQYF
TRBJ1-5 TRBV6-5 TRBD1 CASKTSGGDQPQHF
TRBJ2-5 TRBV4-3 . CASSKATGLQETQYF
TRBJ2-7 TRBV7-2 . CASSLSPSSGGYEQYF
TRBJ1-6 TRBV7-2 TRBD1 CASSLAISGGGSPLHF
TRBJ2-7 TRBV4-1 . CASSQKAPRDGGTYEQYF
TRBJ1-6 TRBV3-1/TRBV3-2 TRBD1 CASSHVPGQGSNSPLHF